This record concerns one T cell receptor (beta chain) sequence. Isolated RNA was reverse transcribed into cDNA used as the sequencing template. Sequenced by immunoSEQ multiplex PCR; TCRdb stores in-frame clones only, minus some. The sample yields 170,000 or so clones, roughly 50% seen once. Treatment in this sample: oral pan-JAK inhibitor, 5-10 mg twice daily. The CDR3 runs 15 residues. V was clipped by 5 bases and J by 4 bases, with 15 bases between them. Germline CDR1 LNHDA, CDR2 SQIVND (reference sequence). The data are from a study of CD8+ T cells in alopecia areata. The input for sequencing was CD8+ T cells sorted from blood, taken at week 24, from a patient treated with tofacitinib. This sequence was found in a human donor with alopecia areata. This sequence joins TRBV19 and TRBJ2-1; TRBD2 is a possible D gene (6 bases). For the CDR3, the DNA is TGTGCCAGTAGTCCAACGGGGGAGAGTTACAATGAGCAGTTCTTC. Its protein is CASSPTGESYNEQFF. Based on the CDR3 plus reference TRBV19 and TRBJ2-1, the full variable domain is DGGITQSPKYLFRKEGQNVTLSCEQNLNHDAMYWYRQDPGQGLRLIYYSQIVNDFQKGDIAEGYSVSREKKESFPLTVTSAQKNPTAFYLCASSPTGESYNEQFFGPGTRLTVL.